These T cell receptor beta chains were read from a single sample in a study of blood T cell repertoires in COVID-19. The repertoire was sequenced with immunoSEQ multiplex PCR; TCRdb's copy has only in-frame clones and lacks some. The repertoire consists of 150,000 to 190,000 clones, with 70% to 90% occurring once and the leading ten covering approximately 2.4%. The sample taken for sequencing was peripheral blood. These receptors were obtained from an older woman with acute or convalescent COVID-19. Both conserved end residues are trimmed from each CDR3. Fields, in order: V gene, J gene, CDR3 protein.

v_call: TRBV18; j_call: TRBJ2-4; cdr3_aa: ASSPPWAALAKNIQY
v_call: TRBV19; j_call: TRBJ1-2; cdr3_aa: ASSDHPTVPGYT
v_call: TRBV6-5; j_call: TRBJ1-1; cdr3_aa: ASRVGSTEAF
v_call: TRBV18; j_call: TRBJ1-1; cdr3_aa: ASSLRSSGGTEAF
v_call: TRBV4-2; j_call: TRBJ1-1; cdr3_aa: ASSQAVVQVVN
v_call: TRBV7-2; j_call: TRBJ1-1; cdr3_aa: ASSLAWSTEAF
v_call: TRBV2; j_call: TRBJ2-4; cdr3_aa: ASSGQGQDIQY
v_call: TRBV10-2; j_call: TRBJ2-2; cdr3_aa: ASSPSGTLNTGELF
v_call: TRBV7-3; j_call: TRBJ1-5; cdr3_aa: ARCGGGNNQPQH
v_call: TRBV9; j_call: TRBJ1-6; cdr3_aa: ASTPREYNSPLH
v_call: TRBV19; j_call: TRBJ1-5; cdr3_aa: ASSMGTVLGNQPQH
v_call: TRBV25-1; j_call: TRBJ1-2; cdr3_aa: ASSDPHGTNYGYT
v_call: TRBV5-4; j_call: TRBJ2-1; cdr3_aa: ASSLARGTSVNEQF
v_call: TRBV14; j_call: TRBJ1-4; cdr3_aa: ASSQDQGGFGEKLF
v_call: TRBV5-8; j_call: TRBJ2-2; cdr3_aa: ASRVGAGGELF
v_call: TRBV6-5; j_call: TRBJ2-2; cdr3_aa: ASTQGNTGELF
v_call: TRBV19; j_call: TRBJ1-2; cdr3_aa: ASSIRQGTRMRGYT
v_call: TRBV5-1; j_call: TRBJ2-2; cdr3_aa: ASSLVLAGGTGELF
v_call: TRBV28; j_call: TRBJ1-2; cdr3_aa: ASSLRYAAAAPLDGYT
v_call: TRBV7-9; j_call: TRBJ1-5; cdr3_aa: ASSPQEGSNQPQH
v_call: TRBV7-2; j_call: TRBJ1-3; cdr3_aa: ASSWGRASGNTIY
v_call: TRBV25-1; j_call: TRBJ1-1; cdr3_aa: ASSETRSGTGKAF
v_call: TRBV10-3; j_call: TRBJ1-2; cdr3_aa: AISEAGVTGYT
v_call: TRBV11-2; j_call: TRBJ2-1; cdr3_aa: ASSPLGGGPYNEQF
v_call: TRBV28; j_call: TRBJ1-4; cdr3_aa: ASGLNLGTGAGKLF
v_call: TRBV19; j_call: TRBJ1-6; cdr3_aa: ASNMRDRANSPLH
v_call: TRBV18; j_call: TRBJ1-3; cdr3_aa: ASSPPGGTYGNTIY
v_call: TRBV7-9; j_call: TRBJ2-2; cdr3_aa: ASSPGSRPLNTGELF
v_call: TRBV27; j_call: TRBJ2-1; cdr3_aa: ASSRGGHYNEQF
v_call: TRBV28; j_call: TRBJ1-1; cdr3_aa: ASSGTGGAAF
v_call: TRBV28; j_call: TRBJ1-3; cdr3_aa: ASTLGLSGNTIY
v_call: TRBV19; j_call: TRBJ1-5; cdr3_aa: ASSIQGAQPQH